Reported below is one TCR beta chain. The CDR3 spans 15 residues. V shed 0 bases and J shed 7 bases, with 13 bases lying between them. The germline gives CDR1 LNHNV, CDR2 YYDKDF (reference sequence). This specimen comes from a study of blood T cell repertoires in COVID-19. Whole-study context: Collection of acute and convalescent COVID-19 samples took place in the United States, Italy and Spain. T cells, B-cell-depleted T cells, or PBMCs supplied cDNA or gDNA.

As originally analysed: Nucleated cell number was recorded as an estimate derived from reference gene primer amplification. Sequenced by immunoSEQ multiplex PCR; TCRdb stores in-frame clones only, minus some. D and trimming come from the DNA, and the V and J calls and clone size come from that table. The profile shows about 140,000 clones, over 65% of them singletons. The V and J genes are TRBV15 and TRBJ1-3; D perhaps matches TRBD1 (6 bases). The source material was peripheral blood. The clonotype was recovered from a woman aged 80 or over with active or convalescent COVID-19. The CDR3 sequence is CATSRDVGGGNTIYF. CDR3 sequence (DNA): TGTGCCACCAGCAGAGATGTAGGGGGAGGGAACACCATATATTTT.